These 9 T cell receptor beta chains were all obtained from the same sample, sequenced in a study of T cells in Graves' hyperthyroidism and ophthalmopathy (dated by TCRdb to about 2019). The library was made by multiplex PCR. Reads for this sample came from an Illumina HiSeq 2000. The TCR beta CDR3 regions were amplified from the RNA transcripts. The first round of RT-PCR for the TCR CDR3 was performed with the HTBI primer set and the Qiagen OneStep RT-PCR kit. TCRdb's own reprocessing of the public reads used fastp at Q25 and MiXCR and kept productive beta chains. Under each unique CDR3 protein, matching rows form one entry showing the most common genes and DNA. The sample yields some 270,000 distinct CDR3 sequences; roughly 22% were counted once. 30% to 40% of the sample is held by the ten biggest clonotypes. The source material was blood. The source is a woman aged 40 to 50 with Graves' ophthalmopathy.

The chain uses TRBV9 and TRBJ2-7; D perhaps matches TRBD1 (6 bases). V lost 0 bases and J lost 3, with 10 bases in between. This CDR3 region has 14 residues. Per germline, CDR1 SGDLS and CDR2 YYNGEE. The CDR3 DNA sequence: TGTGCCAGCAGCGTAGGGACAGACTACTACGAGCAGTACTTC. Amino acids: CASSVGTDYYEQYF.

V usage is TRBV6-5 and J usage is TRBJ1-2, with D perhaps TRBD1 (5 bases). Germline values: CDR1 MNHEY, CDR2 SVGAGI. V was cut by 2 bases and J by 6 bases, with 10 bases left in between. This CDR3 has 13 amino acids. CDR3 nucleotides: TGTGCCAGCAGTTACCGTCAGGGAAATGGCTACACCTTC. This encodes CASSYRQGNGYTF.

The genes are TRBV15 and TRBJ2-2; TRBD1 is a possible D gene (6 bases). This CDR3 is 12 amino acids long. CDR1 is LNHNV and CDR2 is YYDKDF in the germline V gene (reference sequence). V was pared by 7 bases and J by 5 bases, with 8 bases between. The CDR3 region is CATTQGTGELFF. As DNA, the CDR3 is TGTGCCACCACACAGGGTACCGGGGAGCTGTTTTTT.

This clonotype was observed many times. This chain uses TRBV6-5 with TRBJ1-2; D remains unclear. The length of the CDR3 is 12 residues. Per the germline V gene, CDR1 is MNHEY and CDR2 is SVGAGI. Trimming shortened V by 0 bases and J by 10 bases, and 9 bases separated the two germline ends. The CDR3 spells CASSYSGEDYTF. CDR3 coding DNA: TGTGCCAGCAGTTACTCCGGGGAGGACTACACCTTC.

The rearrangement links TRBV28 to TRBJ2-7; a weak D match, TRBD2 (5 bases). V lost 6 bases, J lost 2 bases, and 11 bases lay in between. CDR3 length equals 13 residues. Per the germline V gene, CDR1 is MDHEN and CDR2 is SYDVKM. The CDR3 DNA sequence: TGTGCCAGCAGGAAGCGGTTCGCCTACGAGCAGTACTTC. Protein sequence: CASRKRFAYEQYF.

This clonotype showed up many times. The CDR3 is CASSLSWGAGSSYEQYF. The CDR3 DNA follows: TGTGCCAGCAGTTTATCGTGGGGGGCCGGGAGCTCCTACGAGCAGTACTTC. The chain recombines TRBV27 with TRBJ2-7, with D perhaps matching TRBD1 or TRBD2 (6 bases each). The germline CDR1 and CDR2 sequences are MNHEY and SMNVEV (reference sequence). This CDR3 region has 17 residues. The V and J ends lost 0 bases and 0 bases respectively, with 15 bases between them.

This clonotype was observed many times. The chain is built from TRBV11-2 and TRBJ2-5; no clear D gene. Germline values: CDR1 SGHAT, CDR2 FQNNGV. CDR3 length equals 12 residues. V was trimmed by 3 bases and J by 5 bases, leaving 7 bases between them. DNA for the CDR3: TGTGCCAGCAGCTTCACGACGGAGACCCAGTACTTC. This sequence encodes CASSFTTETQYF.

This clonotype was detected ten times or more. The V call is TRBV27, the J call TRBJ2-7, with 7 bases aligning to TRBD2. There are 15 residues in the CDR3. The germline V gene encodes CDR1 MNHEY and CDR2 SMNVEV (reference sequence). Unmatched junction bases numbered 4, after V lost 2 bases and J lost 0 bases. For the CDR3, the DNA is TGTGCCAGCAGTTTAGGAGCGGGAAGCTCCTACGAGCAGTACTTC. Its translation: CASSLGAGSSYEQYF.

The chain recombines TRBV15 with TRBJ2-2, with 7 bases that match TRBD2. V was clipped by 0 bases and J by 3 bases; unmatched bases: 7. The germline CDR1 and CDR2 sequences are LNHNV and YYDKDF (reference sequence). The CDR3 has 17 amino acids. The CDR3, as DNA: TGTGCCACCAGCAGAGATGTGGCGGGAGATCACACCGGGGAGCTGTTTTTT. Its protein product is CATSRDVAGDHTGELFF.